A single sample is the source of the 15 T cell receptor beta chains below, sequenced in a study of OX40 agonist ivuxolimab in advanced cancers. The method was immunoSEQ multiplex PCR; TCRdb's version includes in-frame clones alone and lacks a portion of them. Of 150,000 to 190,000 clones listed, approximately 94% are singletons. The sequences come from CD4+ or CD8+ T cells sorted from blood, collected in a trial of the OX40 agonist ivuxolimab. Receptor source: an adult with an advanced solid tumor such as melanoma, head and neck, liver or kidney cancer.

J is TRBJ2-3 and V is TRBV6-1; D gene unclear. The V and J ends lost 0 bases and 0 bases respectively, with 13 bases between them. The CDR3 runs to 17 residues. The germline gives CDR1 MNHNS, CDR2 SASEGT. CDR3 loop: CASSEALRTISTDTQYF. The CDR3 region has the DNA TGTGCCAGCAGTGAAGCGCTTCGGACCATTAGCACAGATACGCAGTATTTT.

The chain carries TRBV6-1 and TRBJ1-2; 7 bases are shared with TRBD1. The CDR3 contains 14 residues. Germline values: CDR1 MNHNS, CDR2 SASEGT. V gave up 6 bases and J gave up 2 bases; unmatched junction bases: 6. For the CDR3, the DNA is TGTGCCAGCAGCCCCGGGACAGAGAACTATGGCTACACCTTC. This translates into CASSPGTENYGYTF.

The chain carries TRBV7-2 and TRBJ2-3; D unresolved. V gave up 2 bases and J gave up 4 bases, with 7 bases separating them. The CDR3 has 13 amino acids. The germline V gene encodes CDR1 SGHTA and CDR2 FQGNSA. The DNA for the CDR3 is TGTGCCAGCAGCTTATACGGTCCAGATACGCAGTATTTT. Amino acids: CASSLYGPDTQYF. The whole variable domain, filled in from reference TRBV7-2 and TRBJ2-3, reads GAGVSQSPSNKVTEKGKDVELRCDPISGHTALYWYRQSLGQGLEFLIYFQGNSAPDKSGLPSDRFSAERTGGSVSTLTIQRTQQEDSAVYLCASSLYGPDTQYFGPGTRLTVL.

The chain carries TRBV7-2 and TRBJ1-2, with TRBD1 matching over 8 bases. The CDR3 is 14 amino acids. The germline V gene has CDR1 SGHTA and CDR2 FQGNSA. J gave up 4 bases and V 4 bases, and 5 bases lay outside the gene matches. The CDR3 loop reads CASSSAGGAYGYTF. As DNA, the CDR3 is TGTGCCAGCAGCTCCGCAGGGGGCGCCTATGGCTACACCTTC. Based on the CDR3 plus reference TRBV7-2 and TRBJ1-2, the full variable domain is GAGVSQSPSNKVTEKGKDVELRCDPISGHTALYWYRQSLGQGLEFLIYFQGNSAPDKSGLPSDRFSAERTGGSVSTLTIQRTQQEDSAVYLCASSSAGGAYGYTFGSGTRLTVV.

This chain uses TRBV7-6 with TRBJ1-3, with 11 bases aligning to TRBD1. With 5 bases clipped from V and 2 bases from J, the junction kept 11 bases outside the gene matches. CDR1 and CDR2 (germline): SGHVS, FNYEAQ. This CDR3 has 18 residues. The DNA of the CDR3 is TGTGCCAGCAGCCCCACTCCAGGACAGGGGGCCGCTGGAAACACCATATATTTT. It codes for CASSPTPGQGAAGNTIYF.

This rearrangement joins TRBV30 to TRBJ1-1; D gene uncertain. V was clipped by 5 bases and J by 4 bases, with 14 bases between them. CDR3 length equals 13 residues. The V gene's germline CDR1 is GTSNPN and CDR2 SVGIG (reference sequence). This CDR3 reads CAWAPGGSTEAFF. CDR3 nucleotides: TGTGCCTGGGCTCCGGGAGGGTCCACTGAAGCTTTCTTT.

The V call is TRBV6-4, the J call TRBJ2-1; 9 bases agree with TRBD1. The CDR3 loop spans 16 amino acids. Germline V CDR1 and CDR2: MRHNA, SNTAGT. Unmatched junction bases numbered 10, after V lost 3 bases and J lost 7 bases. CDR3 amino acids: CASSEEMTGGPNEQFF. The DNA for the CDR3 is TGTGCCAGCAGTGAGGAGATGACAGGGGGACCTAATGAGCAGTTCTTC.

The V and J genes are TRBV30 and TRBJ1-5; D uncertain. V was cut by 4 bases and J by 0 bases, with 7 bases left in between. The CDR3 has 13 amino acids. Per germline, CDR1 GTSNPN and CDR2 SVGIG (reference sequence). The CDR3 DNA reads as TGTGCCTGGAACCTTGATAGCAATCAGCCCCAGCATTTT. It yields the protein CAWNLDSNQPQHF.

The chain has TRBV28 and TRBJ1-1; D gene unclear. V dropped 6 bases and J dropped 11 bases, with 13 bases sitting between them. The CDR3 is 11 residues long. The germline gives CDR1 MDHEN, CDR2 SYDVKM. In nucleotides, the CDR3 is TGTGCCAGCAGCCTCTCGACTCGGGCTTTCTTT. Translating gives CASSLSTRAFF.

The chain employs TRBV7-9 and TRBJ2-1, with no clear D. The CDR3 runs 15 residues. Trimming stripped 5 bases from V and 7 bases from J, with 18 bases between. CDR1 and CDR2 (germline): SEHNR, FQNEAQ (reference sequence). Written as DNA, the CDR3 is TGTGCCAGCAGCCCGCGAAACAATCGACAAAATGAGCAGTTCTTC. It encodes CASSPRNNRQNEQFF.

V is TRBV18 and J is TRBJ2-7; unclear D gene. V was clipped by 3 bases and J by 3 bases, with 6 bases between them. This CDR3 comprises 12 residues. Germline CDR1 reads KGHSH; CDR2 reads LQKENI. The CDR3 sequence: CASSPGIYEQYF. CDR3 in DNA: TGTGCCAGCTCACCGGGGATCTACGAGCAGTACTTC.

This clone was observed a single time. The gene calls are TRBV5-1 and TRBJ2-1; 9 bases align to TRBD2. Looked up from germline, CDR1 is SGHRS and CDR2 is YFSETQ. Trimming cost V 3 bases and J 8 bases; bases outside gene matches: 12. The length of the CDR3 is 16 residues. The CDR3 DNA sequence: TGCGCCAGCAGCTCCACTGGCGGGGGGGCAGGGGATGAGCAGTTCTTC. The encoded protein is CASSSTGGGAGDEQFF.

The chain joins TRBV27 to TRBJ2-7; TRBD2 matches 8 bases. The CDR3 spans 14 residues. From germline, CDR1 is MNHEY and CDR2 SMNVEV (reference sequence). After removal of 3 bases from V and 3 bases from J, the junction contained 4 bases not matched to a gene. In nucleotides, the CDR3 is TGTGCCAGCAGTTTCAAACGGGAGGGCTACGAGCAGTACTTC. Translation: CASSFKREGYEQYF.

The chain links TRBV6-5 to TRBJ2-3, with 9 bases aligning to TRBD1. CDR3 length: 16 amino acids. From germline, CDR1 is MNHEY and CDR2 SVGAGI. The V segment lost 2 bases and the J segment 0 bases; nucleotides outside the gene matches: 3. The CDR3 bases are TGTGCCAGCAGTTACCTGGGGACAGGGAGCACAGATACGCAGTATTTT. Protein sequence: CASSYLGTGSTDTQYF.

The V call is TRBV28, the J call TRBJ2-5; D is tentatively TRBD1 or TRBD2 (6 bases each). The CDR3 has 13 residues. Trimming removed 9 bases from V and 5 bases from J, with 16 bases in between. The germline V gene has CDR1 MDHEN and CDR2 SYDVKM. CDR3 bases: TGTGCCAGTGCCTCCGGGGGCCGGGAGACCCAGTACTTC. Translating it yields CASASGGRETQYF. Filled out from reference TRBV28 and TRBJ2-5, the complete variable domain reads DVKVTQSSRYLVKRTGEKVFLECVQDMDHENMFWYRQDPGLGLRLIYFSYDVKMKEKGDIPEGYSVSREKKERFSLILESASTNQTSMYLCASASGGRETQYFGPGTRLLVL.